This paragraph covers one T cell receptor (beta chain) sequence. The CDR3 has 15 amino acids. Germline V gives CDR1 SEHNR, CDR2 FQNEAQ (reference sequence). V dropped 1 base and J dropped 4; count of bases not matched to a gene: 6. The entry originates in a study of cytomegalovirus exposure and HLA in healthy donors. The PCR had 60 Vbeta and 13 Jbeta primers. TCRdb keeps only in-frame clones here, not all; method: immunoSEQ multiplex PCR. Of about 170,000 clones listed, roughly four fifths are singletons. This sequence was found in a girl aged 2 to 10 in good health and CMV-seropositive. The V and J genes are TRBV7-9 and TRBJ1-2; the match to TRBD1 covers 7 bases. The sample taken for sequencing was PBMCs. The CDR3 loop is CASSLEGALLYGYTF. For the CDR3, the DNA is TGTGCCAGCAGCTTAGAGGGGGCTCTTCTCTATGGCTACACCTTC.